This TCR beta chain is drawn from a study of TIL therapy for anti-PD-1-resistant metastatic lung cancer. CDR1 and CDR2 from the germline V gene are SNHLY and FYNNEI. V trimming: 10 bases; J trimming: 9 bases; junction bases outside the gene matches: 5. The CDR3 totals 11 residues. Time point: pre-treatment sample, taken before nivolumab and TIL therapy. This was the immunoSEQ v3 assay. Profiled with immunoSEQ multiplex PCR; TCRdb holds only in-frame clones, not every one. The repertoire consists of approximately 18,000 clones, with 83% occurring once and the leading ten covering 2.2%. This chain links TRBV2 with TRBJ1-1; 10 nucleotides line up with TRBD1. The starting material was blood, obtained at baseline. The clonotype was recovered from a person aged 30 to 80 with non-small cell lung cancer. Here the CDR3 DNA reads TGTGCCACCAAGGGACAGGGGCAAGCTTTCTTT. It is translated as CATKGQGQAFF. The whole variable domain, remainder taken from reference TRBV2 and TRBJ1-1, is EPEVTQTPSHQVTQMGQEVILRCVPISNHLYFYWYRQILGQKVEFLVSFYNNEISEKSEIFDDQFSVERPDGSNFTLKIRSTKLEDSAMYFCATKGQGQAFFGQGTRLTVV.